This T cell receptor beta chain was sequenced for a study of T cells in Graves' hyperthyroidism and ophthalmopathy. This clonotype came up many times. Its specificity is not known. Authors of the study amplified TCR beta CDR3 regions from RNA transcripts. A set of HTBI primers served as the primers for a first-round RT-PCR of the TCR CDR3. MiXCR was run by TCRdb on the multiplex PCR reads, yielding one entry per CDR3 protein. The repertoire holds about 400,000 distinct CDR3 sequences, with just under 15% as singletons. Uncontrolled infection, other autoimmune disease, pregnancy or lactation led to exclusion. Under 12 ml fresh peripheral blood yielded the PBMCs. General study points: Blood held most thyroid clonotypes expanded above 0.001 frequency.

The germline CDR1 and CDR2 sequences are MDHEN and SYDVKM. The CDR3 has 12 amino acids. V gave up 6 bases and J gave up 5 bases, with 10 bases separating them. The receptor was isolated from a woman in her 30s with Graves' hyperthyroidism. V and J are TRBV28 and TRBJ1-2; D remains ambiguous. Sequencing was performed on blood. Written as DNA, the CDR3 is TGTGCCAGCAGCCCTCATGGGTATGGCTACACCTTC. Translation gives CASSPHGYGYTF.